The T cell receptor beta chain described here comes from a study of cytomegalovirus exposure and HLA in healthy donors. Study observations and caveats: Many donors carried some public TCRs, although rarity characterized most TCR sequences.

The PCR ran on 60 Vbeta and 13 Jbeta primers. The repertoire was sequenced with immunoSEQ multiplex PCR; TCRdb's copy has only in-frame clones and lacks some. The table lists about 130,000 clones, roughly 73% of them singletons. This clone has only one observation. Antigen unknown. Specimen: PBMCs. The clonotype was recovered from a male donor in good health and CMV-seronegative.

This CDR3 reads CAWSTGLPTDTQYF. CDR3 coding DNA: TGTGCCTGGAGTACAGGGTTGCCCACAGATACGCAGTATTTT. The chain joins TRBV30 to TRBJ2-3, with D possibly matching TRBD1 (6 bases). This CDR3 is built from 14 residues. The germline CDR1 and CDR2 sequences are GTSNPN and SVGIG (reference sequence). The ends were cut back, 2 bases at V and 2 bases at J, with 11 bases in the middle.